This TCR beta chain was recovered during a study of blood T cell repertoires in COVID-19. Between the trimmed V and J ends, which lost 2 bases and 5 bases, there was a span of 15 bases. Germline lookup yields CDR1 SQVTM and CDR2 ANQGSEA. The CDR3 sequence is 14 residues long. Measured with immunoSEQ multiplex PCR; TCRdb has only the in-frame clones, and not every one. The table shows 25,000 to 35,000 clones, with roughly 84% occurring only once. The chain is built from TRBV29-1 and TRBJ1-1, with D perhaps TRBD1 (6 bases). The clonotype was recovered from a man between 65 and 80 years old with active COVID-19. The sample taken for sequencing was peripheral blood. DNA of the CDR3: TGCAGCGTTGAATCCGGCAGGGGTTGGACTGAAGCTTTCTTT. Translated, it gives CSVESGRGWTEAFF.